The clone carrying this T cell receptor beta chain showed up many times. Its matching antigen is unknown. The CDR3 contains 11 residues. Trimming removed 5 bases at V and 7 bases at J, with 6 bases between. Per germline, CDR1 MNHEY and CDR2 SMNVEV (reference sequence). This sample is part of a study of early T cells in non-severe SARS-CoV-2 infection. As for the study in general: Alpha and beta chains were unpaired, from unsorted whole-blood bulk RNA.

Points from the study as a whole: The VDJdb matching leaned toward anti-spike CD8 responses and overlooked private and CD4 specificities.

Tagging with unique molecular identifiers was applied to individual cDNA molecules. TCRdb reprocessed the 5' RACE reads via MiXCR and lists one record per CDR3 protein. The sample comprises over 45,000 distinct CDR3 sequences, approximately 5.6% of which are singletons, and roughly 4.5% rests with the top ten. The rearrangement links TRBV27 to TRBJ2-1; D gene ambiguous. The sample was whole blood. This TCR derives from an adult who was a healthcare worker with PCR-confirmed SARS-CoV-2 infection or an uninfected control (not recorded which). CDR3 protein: CASSRQNEQFF. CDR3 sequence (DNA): TGTGCCAGCAGTCGCCAGAATGAGCAGTTCTTC.